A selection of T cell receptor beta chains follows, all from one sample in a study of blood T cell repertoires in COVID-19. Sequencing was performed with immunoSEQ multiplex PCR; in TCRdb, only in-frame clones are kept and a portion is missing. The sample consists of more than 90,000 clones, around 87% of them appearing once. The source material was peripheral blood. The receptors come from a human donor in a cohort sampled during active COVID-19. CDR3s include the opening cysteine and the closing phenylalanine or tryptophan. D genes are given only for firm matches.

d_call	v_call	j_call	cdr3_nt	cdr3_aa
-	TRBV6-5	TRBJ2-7	TGTGCCAGCAGTACACTAGGTAGCTCCTACGAGCAGTACTTC	CASSTLGSSYEQYF
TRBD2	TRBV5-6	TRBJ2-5	TGTGCCAGCAGCTTTATAAGCGGGAGGGCTGAAGAGACCCAGTACTTC	CASSFISGRAEETQYF
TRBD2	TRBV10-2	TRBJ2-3	TGCGCCAGCAGCCCCGGGACTAGCGGGAGGGATTACACAGATACGCAGTATTTT	CASSPGTSGRDYTDTQYF
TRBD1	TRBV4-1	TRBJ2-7	TGCGCCAGCAGCCAGCCCGACAGGGGGCCTCCCTACGAGCAGTACTTC	CASSQPDRGPPYEQYF
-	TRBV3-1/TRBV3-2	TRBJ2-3	TGTGCCAGCAGCCCTTCCAGCGCTGCAGATACGCAGTATTTT	CASSPSSAADTQYF
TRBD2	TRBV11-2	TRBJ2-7	TGTGCCAGCAGCTTTTTCTCGGGACTACGCGGCTCCTACGAGCAGTACTTC	CASSFFSGLRGSYEQYF
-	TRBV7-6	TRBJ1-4	TGTGCCAGCAGCCCGAGGACGGACCCGGGCGGGAAACTGTTTTTT	CASSPRTDPGGKLFF
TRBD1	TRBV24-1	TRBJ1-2	TGTGCCACCAGTGACACCGGGACAGGGAACTATGGCTACACCTTC	CATSDTGTGNYGYTF
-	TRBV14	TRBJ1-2	TGTGCCAGCAGCCAAGGAGGCAGGGGACATAACTATGGCTACACCTTC	CASSQGGRGHNYGYTF
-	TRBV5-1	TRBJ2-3	TGCGCCAGCTACGCAGGGAGCACAGATACGCAGTATTTT	CASYAGSTDTQYF
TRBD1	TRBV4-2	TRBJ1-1	TGTGCCAGCAGCCAATTCCCCGACAGGGGGCGATTTGGAGCTTTCTTT	CASSQFPDRGRFGAFF
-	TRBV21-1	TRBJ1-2	TGTGCCAGCAGCAAAGAGGCGGGGCCAGTTTATGGCTACACCTTC	CASSKEAGPVYGYTF
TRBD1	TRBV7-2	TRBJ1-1	TGTGCCAGCAGCCCCCAGACAGGGGTGAACACTGAAGCTTTCTTT	CASSPQTGVNTEAFF
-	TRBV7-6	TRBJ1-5	TGTGCCAGCAGCTTAGACATCTATCAGCCCCAGCATTTT	CASSLDIYQPQHF
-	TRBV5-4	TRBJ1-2	TGTGCCAGCAGCTTGCCGGGGGACTATGGCTACACCTTC	CASSLPGDYGYTF
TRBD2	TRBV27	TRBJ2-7	TGTGCCAGCAGCAGCGGGAAGGGTCCCTACGAGCAGTACTTC	CASSSGKGPYEQYF
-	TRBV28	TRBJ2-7	TGTGCCGCAGGGGTCCTAAGGTACGAGCAGTACTTC	CAAGVLRYEQYF
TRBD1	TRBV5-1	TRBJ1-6	TGCGCCAGCAGCCCCGCCGGGACAGGGGGAACACGCCTCCACTTT	CASSPAGTGGTRLHF
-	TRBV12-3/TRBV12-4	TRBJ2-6	TGTGCCGACAGGCCTGCTGGGGCCAACGTCCTGACTTTC	CADRPAGANVLTF
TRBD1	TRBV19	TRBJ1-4	TGTGCCAGTAGTAGGGACAGGGGGCGCGGTAGCGATGAAAAACTGTTTTTT	CASSRDRGRGSDEKLFF
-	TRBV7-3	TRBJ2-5	TGTGCCAGCAGCCTAGGAGGACGGAACCAAGAGACCCAGTACTTC	CASSLGGRNQETQYF
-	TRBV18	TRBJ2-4	TGTGCCAGCTCACCACCGGGGGGTCTAGCCAAAAACATTCAGTACTTC	CASSPPGGLAKNIQYF
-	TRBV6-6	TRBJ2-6	TGTGCCAGCAGTTACTTCCCACCTACCGGGGCCAACGTCCTGACTTTC	CASSYFPPTGANVLTF
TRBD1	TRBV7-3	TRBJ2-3	TGTGCCAGCAGCCCCCAGGGGGCGGTAGATACGCAGTATTTT	CASSPQGAVDTQYF
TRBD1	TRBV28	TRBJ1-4	TGTGCCAGCACCGAGGGACAGGCGCTTAATGAAAAACTGTTTTTT	CASTEGQALNEKLFF
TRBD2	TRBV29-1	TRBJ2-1	TGCAGCGTAGGCGGACTAGCGGGACTGAGCTCCTACAATGAGCAGTTCTTC	CSVGGLAGLSSYNEQFF
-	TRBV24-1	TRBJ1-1	TGTGCCACCAGTAAATCAGCGGGTGGCACTGAAGCTTTCTTT	CATSKSAGGTEAFF
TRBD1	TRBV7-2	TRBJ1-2	TGTGCCAGCAGCCGACAGGGGAACTATGGCTACACCTTC	CASSRQGNYGYTF
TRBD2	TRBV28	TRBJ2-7	TGTGCCAGCAGACCTACTAGCGGGGAGTACGAGCAGTACTTC	CASRPTSGEYEQYF
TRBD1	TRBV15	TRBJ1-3	TGTGCCACCAGCAGAGGGACAGGGGCCTCTGGAAACACCATATATTTT	CATSRGTGASGNTIYF
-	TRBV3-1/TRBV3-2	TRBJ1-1	TGTGCCAGCAGCCAAAGCCCTACAGGGAACACTGAAGCTTTCTTT	CASSQSPTGNTEAFF
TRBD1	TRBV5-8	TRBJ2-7	TGTGCCAGCAGCTTGGCCGAAAGGACAGGGGTCTACGAGCAGTACTTC	CASSLAERTGVYEQYF
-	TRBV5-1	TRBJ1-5	TGCGCCAGCAGCTTGGAAGGGGGTGGTCAGCCCCAGCATTTT	CASSLEGGGQPQHF
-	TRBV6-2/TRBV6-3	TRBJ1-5	TGTGCCAGCAGTTATCCCGCCTTGCAGGGTCAGCCCCAGCATTTT	CASSYPALQGQPQHF
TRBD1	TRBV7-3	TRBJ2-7	TGTGCCAGCAGCCTTACTCCGGGACAGTCCTACGAGCAGTACTTC	CASSLTPGQSYEQYF
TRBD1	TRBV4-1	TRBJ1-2	TGCGCCAGCAGCCTAACAGGGGTGAACTATGGCTACACCTTC	CASSLTGVNYGYTF
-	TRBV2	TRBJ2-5	TGTGCCAGCAGTAGGGGCGAGAAAGAGACCCAGTACTTC	CASSRGEKETQYF
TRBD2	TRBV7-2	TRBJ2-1	TGTGCCAGCAGCCCGCTTAGCGGGGGTGAGAATGAGCAGTTCTTC	CASSPLSGGENEQFF
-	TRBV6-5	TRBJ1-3	TGTGCCAGCAGTCCCCTATCTGGAAACACCATATATTTT	CASSPLSGNTIYF
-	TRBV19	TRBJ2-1	TGTGCCAGTAGTTCCCAGGGGTTGAAGAATGAGCAGTTCTTC	CASSSQGLKNEQFF
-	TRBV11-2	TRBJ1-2	TGTGCCAGCAGCTCGCACACGTATGGCTACACCTTC	CASSSHTYGYTF
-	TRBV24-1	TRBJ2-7	TGTGCCACCAGTTACGGGTACGAGCAGTACTTC	CATSYGYEQYF
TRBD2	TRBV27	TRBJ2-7	TGTGCCAGCAGGGTGACTAGCGGGACGACCTACGAGCAGTACTTC	CASRVTSGTTYEQYF